Presented here are 17 T cell receptor beta chains from one specimen sequenced in a study of read filtering for tumor transcriptome and immune sequencing (dated by TCRdb to between 2020 and 2021). The instrument given in TCRdb is Illumina HiSeq 4000. Starting from around 400 ng RNA, TCR libraries were constructed with the Immunoverse kit using molecular barcoded adaptors that cover the alpha/delta and beta/gamma chains. TCRdb reprocessed the public reads (quality trimming at Q25 with fastp, clone calling with MiXCR) and kept in-frame beta chains. Every distinct CDR3 protein forms one entry, paired with its most common genes and DNA. This sample gives around 130,000 distinct CDR3 sequences in total; 10% to 15% of them show up just once. Clones ranked in the top ten supply about 11% of the sample. The sample comprised a population of CD138-negative cells sorted from bone marrow. What the cell subset or site label conveys for this sample: bone marrow mononuclear cells depleted of CD138+ plasma/myeloma cells by negative magnetic selection. These TCRs come from a donor at least 40 years old with multiple myeloma.

In this sample, this clonotype turned up many times. The rearrangement links TRBV29-1 to TRBJ2-3; unclear D gene. Trimming took off 1 base at V and 2 bases at J, with 13 bases between the two ends. The V gene's germline CDR1 is SQVTM and CDR2 ANQGSEA. The CDR3 runs 15 residues. In nucleotides, the CDR3 is TGCAGCGTTGAAGGGGTACTGCTGGCCACAGATACGCAGTATTTT. Translating it yields CSVEGVLLATDTQYF.

This clonotype occurred many times. This chain uses TRBV20-1 with TRBJ2-2; D is possibly TRBD1 (6 bases). Deletions cut 3 bases from V and 3 bases from J, with 11 bases between. Germline V gives CDR1 DFQATT, CDR2 SNEGSKA (reference sequence). The CDR3 is made up of 14 amino acids. DNA for the CDR3: TGCAGTGCTAGTGGGGGCGCAGACACCGGGGAGCTGTTTTTT. This encodes CSASGGADTGELFF.

This clonotype was detected many times. This chain joins TRBV4-1 and TRBJ2-1; 7 bases match TRBD2. V lost 1 base, J lost 6 bases, and 6 bases stayed unmatched. This CDR3 contains 15 residues. Germline CDR1 MGHRA, CDR2 YSYEKL. The CDR3 DNA sequence: TGCGCCAGCAGCCAAGTTCCGGGGGGAGGCAATGAGCAGTTCTTC. This codes for CASSQVPGGGNEQFF.

This clonotype was detected ten times or more. The chain links TRBV12-3 or TRBV12-4 to TRBJ1-1; 7 bases are shared with TRBD1. CDR3 length equals 15 residues. Germline trimming cut 6 bases from V and 4 bases from J; bases unmatched to any gene: 11. CDR3 bases: TGTGCCAGCAGACCCAGGACAGGAGTGCGCACTGAAGCTTTCTTT. This gives the protein CASRPRTGVRTEAFF.

In this sample, this clonotype turned up many times. In DNA form, the CDR3 reads TGTGCCAGCAGGGGAGGCTCCAGCGATCAGCCCCAGCATTTT. Translating it yields CASRGGSSDQPQHF. J is TRBJ1-5 and V is TRBV6-1, with no clear D. V lost 6 bases and J lost 5, with 14 bases in between. The germline CDR1 and CDR2 sequences are MNHNS and SASEGT. The CDR3 spans 14 residues.

This clonotype was counted at least ten times. This chain joins TRBV28 and TRBJ1-1, with D maybe TRBD1 (5 bases). The CDR3 runs 14 residues. From germline, CDR1 is MDHEN and CDR2 SYDVKM. Trimming removed 3 bases from V and 4 bases from J, with 12 bases in between. CDR3 in amino acids: CASSLGGEGTEAFF. The CDR3 DNA follows: TGTGCCAGCAGTTTGGGGGGAGAGGGCACTGAAGCTTTCTTT.

The sample holds many counts of this clonotype. The chain employs TRBV12-3 or TRBV12-4 and TRBJ2-2, with TRBD2 identical over 9 bases. Unmatched junction bases numbered 7, after V lost 6 bases and J lost 2 bases. CDR3 length equals 16 residues. The CDR3 is CASSPGLASNTGELFF. CDR3 DNA: TGTGCCAGCAGCCCCGGACTAGCGAGCAACACCGGGGAGCTGTTTTTT.

This clonotype showed up many times. In nucleotides, the CDR3 is TGTGCCAGCAGCCCCCGGGAGAACTCCTACAATGAGCAGTTCTTC. Residues: CASSPRENSYNEQFF. The rearrangement joins TRBV5-8 to TRBJ2-1; D might be TRBD2 (6 bases). Germline V gene lookup returns CDR1 SGHTS and CDR2 YDEGEE. V lost 4 bases, J lost 0 bases, and 11 bases lay in between. CDR3 size: 15 residues.

This clonotype was seen ten or more times. The rearrangement links TRBV20-1 to TRBJ2-3, with TRBD2 matching over 7 bases. J was trimmed by 4 bases and V by 0 bases; bases with no gene match: 10. In germline, CDR1 is DFQATT, CDR2 SNEGSKA (reference sequence). CDR3 length equals 16 residues. CDR3 nucleotide sequence: TGCAGTGCTAGAGATTTCCGTGGACTAGGACCAGATACGCAGTATTTT. It specifies CSARDFRGLGPDTQYF.

Notes on this clonotype: Since a far larger clone is one base different, this is likely a read error. This rearrangement joins TRBV5-1 to TRBJ2-7, with D tentatively TRBD2 (6 bases). This CDR3 is built from 16 residues. Trimming pared 4 bases from V and 7 bases from J, leaving 24 bases between. Germline CDR1 and CDR2: SGHRS and YFSETQ. CDR3 DNA sequence: TGCGCCAGCAGCACGGTCGGGGGTAGCTCCTACAATGAGCAGTACTTC. It specifies CASSTVGGSSYNEQYF.

The chain recombines TRBV5-4 with TRBJ2-6; no clear D. Germline V gene sequence: CDR1 SGHNT, CDR2 YYREEE (reference sequence). This CDR3 spans 17 amino acids. V lost 4 bases and J lost 0, with 14 bases in between. As DNA, the CDR3 is TGTGCCAGCAGCCCCGGCTGGCTAACCTCTGGGGCCAACGTCCTGACTTTC. Translating gives CASSPGWLTSGANVLTF.

This clonotype has only one observation. Its ends do not fully match the called genes, so a read error is possible. The chain joins TRBV5-1 to TRBJ2-1; D is undetermined. Looked up from germline, CDR1 is SGHRS and CDR2 is YFSETQ. The CDR3 is made up of 16 amino acids. CDR3 in amino acids: CASSLDEDSSYNGQFF. The CDR3 nucleotides read TGCGCCAGCAGCTTGGATGAGGATAGCTCCTACAATGGGCAGTTCTTC.

On this clonotype itself: A much more abundant neighbour one base away suggests this may be a read error. In this CDR3 the conserved last residue, phenylalanine or tryptophan, is missing, so a read error is likely. This rearrangement joins TRBV28 to TRBJ2-3; 7 bases line up with TRBD2. The germline gives CDR1 MDHEN, CDR2 SYDVKM. The CDR3 consists of 13 residues. V shed 11 bases and J 3 bases; nucleotides not matched to a gene: 8. DNA for the CDR3: TGTGCCGGTGGGAGGGAGGGGACAGATACGCAGTATTCT. Protein: CAGGREGTDTQYS.

This clonotype was detected ten times or more. This chain uses TRBV18 with TRBJ1-5; maybe TRBD1 (5 bases). V was clipped by 3 bases and J by 1 base, with 10 bases between them. The CDR3 runs 15 residues. The germline CDR1 and CDR2 sequences are KGHSH and LQKENI. The CDR3 region is CASSPDNLSNQPQHF. In nucleotides, the CDR3 is TGTGCCAGCTCACCGGACAATCTAAGCAATCAGCCCCAGCATTTT. The variable domain in full, with the rest retrieved from reference TRBV18 and TRBJ1-5, is NAGVMQNPRHLVRRRGQEARLRCSPMKGHSHVYWYRQLPEEGLKFMVYLQKENIIDESGMPKERFSAEFPKEGPSILRIQQVVRGDSAAYFCASSPDNLSNQPQHFGDGTRLSIL.

In its sample, this clonotype was seen many times. The chain employs TRBV20-1 and TRBJ2-1; tentatively, D is TRBD1 (5 bases). The V and J ends lost 5 bases and 1 base respectively, with 9 bases between them. The germline V gene encodes CDR1 DFQATT and CDR2 SNEGSKA (reference sequence). The CDR3 sequence is 13 residues long. The CDR3 reads CSASDTSYNEQFF. The CDR3 nucleotides read TGCAGTGCTTCGGACACGTCCTACAATGAGCAGTTCTTC.

This clonotype was detected only a few times. The chain uses TRBV19 and TRBJ2-3; 14 nucleotides agree with TRBD2. J was trimmed by 1 base and V by 4 bases; bases with no gene match: 1. The germline gives CDR1 LNHDA, CDR2 SQIVND (reference sequence). The CDR3 consists of 16 residues. In DNA form, the CDR3 reads TGTGCCAGTAGTAAGGGACTAGCGGGAGGCACAGATACGCAGTATTTT. Its translation: CASSKGLAGGTDTQYF.

This clonotype was seen repeatedly, ten times or more. The chain couples TRBV29-1 to TRBJ2-5, with D unresolved. The germline V gene has CDR1 SQVTM and CDR2 ANQGSEA. The ends were cut back, 8 bases at V and 5 bases at J, with 12 bases in the middle. The CDR3 is made up of 11 amino acids. CDR3 in DNA: TGCAGCCTAAAGGACCTGGAGACCCAGTACTTC. This codes for CSLKDLETQYF.